One sample yielded the 18 T cell receptor beta chains listed below, sequenced in a study of Ad26.COV2.S vaccination and SARS-CoV-2 variants. The repertoire was sequenced with immunoSEQ multiplex PCR; TCRdb's copy has only in-frame clones and lacks some. Of more than 300,000 clones listed, 80% to 90% are singletons. The sample's treatment: 19 received Ad26.COV2.S at low or high dose, single or two shots; a few received placebo; per-sample allocation not given. Day 63 after the first injection of vaccine or placebo was the sampling time. The sample consisted of peripheral blood, taken in a trial of Ad26.COV2.S vaccine versus placebo. Receptors were obtained from a person between 18 and 60 years old who received the Ad26.COV2.S COVID-19 vaccine or a placebo.

The gene calls are TRBV14 and TRBJ1-2; the D gene is possibly TRBD1 (6 bases). The CDR3 spans 13 residues. Per the germline V gene, CDR1 is SGHDN and CDR2 is FVKESK. The V and J ends lost 4 bases and 8 bases respectively, with 14 bases between them. This CDR3 is CASSLGGEIGYTF. CDR3 nucleotides: TGTGCCAGCAGCCTAGGGGGGGAGATCGGCTACACCTTC.

This chain links TRBV19 with TRBJ2-7, with TRBD1 matching over 8 bases. V was pared by 5 bases and J by 5 bases, with 17 bases of the junction left unmatched. The CDR3 is 17 residues long. CDR1 is LNHDA and CDR2 is SQIVND in the germline V gene (reference sequence). In DNA form, the CDR3 reads TGTGCCAGTAGTCCCCGTCGTGCCGGGACAGGATCCCACGAGCAGTACTTC. Translated, it gives CASSPRRAGTGSHEQYF. Using reference TRBV19 and TRBJ2-7 for the parts outside the CDR3, the full variable domain is DGGITQSPKYLFRKEGQNVTLSCEQNLNHDAMYWYRQDPGQGLRLIYYSQIVNDFQKGDIAEGYSVSREKKESFPLTVTSAQKNPTAFYLCASSPRRAGTGSHEQYFGPGTRLTVT.

The chain carries TRBV7-8 and TRBJ1-4; 9 nucleotides line up with TRBD1. With 4 bases clipped from V and 8 bases from J, the junction kept 5 bases outside the gene matches. This CDR3 contains 14 residues. Germline loops: CDR1 SGHVS, CDR2 FQNEAQ. The CDR3 is CASSSGQGHEKLFF. The CDR3 nucleotides are TGTGCCAGCAGCTCGGGACAGGGACACGAAAAACTGTTTTTT.

The gene calls are TRBV7-2 and TRBJ1-4; D is unclear. Germline V lookup: CDR1 SGHTA, CDR2 FQGNSA. The CDR3 contains 14 residues. Deletions cut 0 bases from V and 5 bases from J, with 7 bases between. The DNA of the CDR3 is TGTGCCAGCAGCTTAGCAGGTTCAAATGAAAAACTGTTTTTT. Encoded protein: CASSLAGSNEKLFF.

V gene TRBV9 combines with J gene TRBJ1-1; TRBD1 might be the D (5 bases). Between the trimmed V and J ends, which lost 4 bases and 5 bases, there was a span of 18 bases. CDR1 and CDR2 from the germline V gene are SGDLS and YYNGEE. This CDR3 has 15 amino acids. The CDR3 DNA reads TGTGCCAGCAGCCCCCGGACACCCGCTGAGACTGAAGCTTTCTTT. Its protein is CASSPRTPAETEAFF.

The chain employs TRBV28 and TRBJ1-1; D gene ambiguous. Per germline, CDR1 MDHEN and CDR2 SYDVKM. This CDR3 is built from 12 residues. V was pared by 7 bases and J by 3 bases, with 9 bases between. The CDR3 DNA follows: TGTGCCAGCATGGCCCAGGACACTGAAGCTTTCTTT. Translation gives CASMAQDTEAFF.

The V and J genes are TRBV9 and TRBJ2-2, with TRBD1 matching over 8 bases. Losses at the gene ends were 4 bases for V and 0 bases for J; bases not matched to a gene: 11. The CDR3 contains 18 residues. Germline loops: CDR1 SGDLS, CDR2 YYNGEE. Written as DNA, the CDR3 is TGTGCCAGCAGCCACGAAAAGGGACAGGCTTCGAACACCGGGGAGCTGTTTTTT. Its protein product is CASSHEKGQASNTGELFF.

This clone was observed once. The chain is built from TRBV27 and TRBJ2-2, with TRBD2 identical over 7 bases. Germline V gene sequence: CDR1 MNHEY, CDR2 SMNVEV (reference sequence). The CDR3 sequence is 13 residues long. Trimming removed 7 bases from V and 6 bases from J; junction bases left unmatched: 5. The CDR3 here is CASKERGSGELFF. DNA of the CDR3: TGTGCCAGCAAAGAGCGGGGATCCGGGGAGCTGTTTTTT.

The chain carries TRBV11-3 and TRBJ2-3; D unclear. This CDR3 has 13 residues. Germline CDR1 and CDR2: SGHNT and YENEEA. V lost 5 bases and J lost 4, with 10 bases in between. The CDR3 reads CASSGSWSDTQYF. The CDR3 DNA reads as TGTGCCAGCAGCGGCTCTTGGTCAGATACGCAGTATTTT.

The V gene is TRBV6-5, the J gene TRBJ2-7; 9 bases fit TRBD1. Germline loops: CDR1 MNHEY, CDR2 SVGAGI. The J segment lost 6 bases and the V segment lost 3 bases, leaving 3 bases of the junction unmatched. The CDR3 contains 13 residues. The CDR3 region has the DNA TGTGCCAGCAGTTATGGACAGGGGCTCGAGCAGTACTTC. Amino acid sequence: CASSYGQGLEQYF.

There are a few counts of this clone. The chain has TRBV7-9 and TRBJ2-2; unclear D gene. The germline V and J ends were trimmed by 3 bases and 0 bases, with 5 bases remaining between them. The CDR3 extends over 14 amino acids. Germline CDR1 and CDR2: SEHNR and FQNEAQ (reference sequence). The CDR3 region is CASSFYTNTGELFF. The CDR3 coding sequence is TGTGCCAGCAGCTTCTATACGAACACCGGGGAGCTGTTTTTT.

The V call is TRBV7-9, the J call TRBJ2-4; 12 positions agree with TRBD2. This CDR3 spans 16 amino acids. Germline CDR1 is SEHNR and CDR2 is FQNEAQ (reference sequence). J was trimmed by 10 bases and V by 5 bases; bases with no gene match: 12. CDR3 sequence reads: CASSPPPTSGRHIQYF. The CDR3 DNA sequence: TGTGCCAGCAGCCCCCCCCCGACTAGCGGGAGACATATTCAGTACTTC.

V and J are TRBV7-6 and TRBJ2-7; a weak D match, TRBD2 (6 bases). The V end lost 0 bases, the J end lost 3 bases, and 9 bases lay between the germline ends. The CDR3 spans 14 residues. Germline CDR1 and CDR2: SGHVS and FNYEAQ. The CDR3 here is CASSLASGDYEQYF. The CDR3 region has the DNA TGTGCCAGCAGCTTAGCGTCGGGGGACTACGAGCAGTACTTC.

The V gene is TRBV7-8, the J gene TRBJ2-1, with D tentatively TRBD2 (5 bases). The V end lost 6 bases, the J end lost 2 bases, and 14 bases lay between the germline ends. This CDR3 is 15 amino acids long. The germline V gene encodes CDR1 SGHVS and CDR2 FQNEAQ. In DNA form, the CDR3 reads TGTGCCAGCAGTCCCCGGACGGGAACCTACAATGAGCAGTTCTTC. Translating gives CASSPRTGTYNEQFF.

The chain joins TRBV4-1 to TRBJ2-7; unclear D gene. The length of the CDR3 is 14 residues. Germline-derived CDR1 and CDR2 are MGHRA and YSYEKL. V lost 0 bases and J lost 2, with 8 bases in between. This chain's CDR3 is CASSQDLPPYEQYF. Written as DNA, the CDR3 is TGCGCCAGCAGCCAAGATCTGCCACCCTACGAGCAGTACTTC.

This clone was recorded at least ten times. This sample also contains other DNA sequences that code for the same CDR3. The chain employs TRBV6-5 and TRBJ2-2, with 8 bases that match TRBD2. In germline, CDR1 is MNHEY, CDR2 SVGAGI. The CDR3 runs to 16 residues. The V and J ends lost 4 bases and 1 base, in that order; junction bases with no gene match: 5. The CDR3 coding sequence is TGTGCCAGCAGTTCGTTTGCGGGGGGGAACACCGGGGAGCTGTTTTTT. It is translated as CASSSFAGGNTGELFF.

CDR3 sequence reads: CASSESGRGGPDTQYF. The CDR3 DNA sequence: TGCGCCAGCAGTGAGTCGGGACGGGGGGGCCCAGATACGCAGTATTTT. This chain joins TRBV10-2 and TRBJ2-3, with 8 bases matching TRBD2. This CDR3 region has 16 residues. Trimming took 0 bases from V and 4 from J; bases not matched to a gene: 6. Germline CDR1 and CDR2: WSHSY and SAAADI.

The chain has TRBV5-1 and TRBJ1-1; tentative D call: TRBD1 (6 bases). In germline, CDR1 is SGHRS, CDR2 YFSETQ. This CDR3 region has 13 residues. V gave up 5 bases and J gave up 4 bases, with 12 bases separating them. The CDR3 coding sequence is TGCGCCAGCAGTGGGGGGGGCGCCACTGAAGCTTTCTTT. Translated: CASSGGGATEAFF.